A selection of T cell receptor beta chains follows, all from one sample in a study of shared clonotypes between healthy human individuals. The assay was immunoSEQ multiplex PCR, and TCRdb's table has in-frame clones only and misses some. The sample holds approximately 2.1 million clones, roughly 93% seen once. Specimen: naive CD4+ T cells from PBMCs. These receptors all stem from a man between 18 and 35 years old in good health. Some clones in this sample may be carry-over from other donors' samples. The CDR3 runs from the conserved cysteine through the conserved F or W. Each record gives: clone size, D gene, V gene, J gene, CDR3 DNA, CDR3 protein. The D gene is left open where the match is weak. The listing skips clone size in some rows; elsewhere it reads once, few, many or a size class.

-	-	TRBV6-5	TRBJ1-6	TGTGCCAGCACCCCGGGACGGCCTAATTCACCCCTCCACTTT	CASTPGRPNSPLHF
-	-	TRBV29-1	TRBJ1-2	TGCAGCGTGACTGACAGGCCGACATCTTTCTATGGCTACACCTTC	CSVTDRPTSFYGYTF
-	-	TRBV19	TRBJ2-1	TGTGCCAGTAGTATCAGCGAGTGGAGAGCGAGCAATGAGCAGTTCTTC	CASSISEWRASNEQFF
-	-	TRBV10-2	TRBJ2-4	TGCGCCAGCAGTGCAGCTCAGGGAGCAGAAAACATTCAGTACTTC	CASSAAQGAENIQYF
-	-	TRBV7-9	TRBJ2-5	TGTGCCAGCAGCTTTCGTGGTTACCAAGAGACCCAGTACTTC	CASSFRGYQETQYF
once	-	TRBV2	TRBJ2-6	TGTGCCAGCAGTCTTAGCGTCCTGACTTTC	CASSLSVLTF
-	TRBD2	TRBV29-1	TRBJ2-1	TGCAGCGTTGTAGGCGGGAGGGAAACCTACAATGAGCAGTTCTTC	CSVVGGRETYNEQFF
-	-	TRBV5-1	TRBJ1-1	TGCGCCAGCAGCCCCCAAGGGGGAAGCACTGAAGCTTTCTTT	CASSPQGGSTEAFF
-	-	TRBV19	TRBJ1-2	TGTGCCAGTAGTCCTAGGACTGATGGCTACACCTTC	CASSPRTDGYTF
-	-	TRBV4-3	TRBJ2-4	TGCGCCAGCAGCCAAGGTCACTACCCCAAAAACATTCAGTACTTC	CASSQGHYPKNIQYF
-	TRBD2	TRBV5-1	TRBJ2-5	TGCGCCAGCAGCTTTGGGACTAGCGGGGGGGCCTCCCAGTACTTC	CASSFGTSGGASQYF
-	TRBD1	TRBV30	TRBJ1-2	TGTGCCTGGCGACAGGGGTCGGGCTATGGCTACACCTTC	CAWRQGSGYGYTF
-	-	TRBV29-1	TRBJ2-1	TGCAGCGTTGAAAGTCCCTTTAATTGGCCGTCCTACAATGAGCAGTTCTTC	CSVESPFNWPSYNEQFF
-	-	TRBV4-3	TRBJ1-3	TGCGCCAGCAGCCAAGGGGCCCAAACCCCTGGAAACACCATATATTTT	CASSQGAQTPGNTIYF
-	-	TRBV5-4	TRBJ1-4	TGTGCCAGCAGCTTCGCCCAGAGTGTTAATGAAAAACTGTTTTTT	CASSFAQSVNEKLFF
-	TRBD1	TRBV7-9	TRBJ2-2	TGTGCCAGCAGCTTAGAACAGGGGGCCGGGGAGCTGTTTTTT	CASSLEQGAGELFF
-	-	TRBV11-1	TRBJ2-1	TGTGCCAGCAGTCGGAGTGGTGGCAGGGCCTACAATGAGCAGTTCTTC	CASSRSGGRAYNEQFF
-	-	TRBV7-6	TRBJ1-5	TGTGCCAGCAGCTTATTGAAGGGGCCCTCTTCGGGCAATCAGCCCCAGCATTTT	CASSLLKGPSSGNQPQHF
-	-	TRBV9	TRBJ2-7	TGTGCCAGCAGCCAGGCGGATTTCTCCTACGAGCAGTACTTC	CASSQADFSYEQYF
-	-	TRBV14	TRBJ2-1	TGTGCCAGCAGCCGGAGGGTAACCTCCTACAATGAGCAGTTCTTC	CASSRRVTSYNEQFF
-	-	TRBV28	TRBJ1-1	TGTGCCAGCAGTCCCTTGGGTTTTGAAGCTTTCTTT	CASSPLGFEAFF
-	-	TRBV7-3	TRBJ1-2	TGTGCCAGCAGCTCGCATGGCCTAGACTATGGCTACACCTTC	CASSSHGLDYGYTF
-	-	TRBV5-1	TRBJ1-3	TGCGCCAGCAGCTTGGTGGACCCTAGCTCTGGAAACACCATATATTTT	CASSLVDPSSGNTIYF
-	TRBD1	TRBV18	TRBJ2-7	TGTGCCAGCTCACACCGGGACAGGGCCCACGAGCAGTACTTC	CASSHRDRAHEQYF
-	TRBD2	TRBV30	TRBJ2-1	TGTGCCTGGAGCCACGGGCTAGCGGGAGGGCCGGGTGAGCAGTTCTTC	CAWSHGLAGGPGEQFF
-	TRBD1	TRBV19	TRBJ2-2	TGTGCCAGTAGTATGCATCGACAGGGGAACACCGGGGAGCTGTTTTTT	CASSMHRQGNTGELFF
-	-	TRBV28	TRBJ1-1	TGTGCCAGCAGTTTACGGCAGGAGAACACTGAAGCTTTCTTT	CASSLRQENTEAFF
-	-	TRBV10-3	TRBJ1-4	TGTGCCATCAGTGAGTTTGAACAGGGAAGTGAAAAACTGTTTTTT	CAISEFEQGSEKLFF
-	-	TRBV28	TRBJ2-1	TGTGCCAGCAGTACCCTCTTTATGAGCTATTCTAGCAATGAGCAGTTCTTC	CASSTLFMSYSSNEQFF
-	-	TRBV10-3	TRBJ2-3	TGTGCCATCAGTGAGTCGATTAGCACAGATACGCAGTATTTT	CAISESISTDTQYF
-	TRBD1	TRBV5-6	TRBJ2-1	TGTGCCAGCAGCCCACGGGACAGGGGGACCTACAATGAGCAGTTCTTC	CASSPRDRGTYNEQFF
-	TRBD2	TRBV23-1	TRBJ2-3	TGCGCCAGCAGTCAATTAGGATTAGCGGGAGTTCGTATGAACACAGATACGCAGTATTTT	CASSQLGLAGVRMNTDTQYF
-	TRBD1	TRBV18	TRBJ2-7	TGTGCCAGTGAGCGGATACCGGGACAGGGGAACTCCTACGAGCAGTACTTC	CASERIPGQGNSYEQYF
-	-	TRBV5-6	TRBJ2-5	TGTGCCAGCAGCTCGAAAACTTCGGGAGAGACCCAGTACTTC	CASSSKTSGETQYF
-	-	TRBV28	TRBJ2-7	TGTGCCAGCACCCGAGGAGGTGTTAGCTCCTACGAGCAGTACTTC	CASTRGGVSSYEQYF
-	-	TRBV7-9	TRBJ2-1	TGTGCCAGCAGCTTGGAGTGGCAGGGCTCCTACAATGAGCAGTTCTTC	CASSLEWQGSYNEQFF
-	-	TRBV28	TRBJ2-3	TGTGCCTCGGGGACCTCACGCACAGATACGCAGTATTTT	CASGTSRTDTQYF
few	-	TRBV2	TRBJ1-5	TGTGCCAGCAGGGACGGCGGATCCATGACCCAGCATTTT	CASRDGGSMTQHF
once	-	TRBV7-3	TRBJ2-3	TGTGCCAGCAGCTTATCTCGGGCTAGCACAGATACGCAGTATTTT	CASSLSRASTDTQYF
-	TRBD2	TRBV7-9	TRBJ2-1	TGTGCCAGCAGCCCGCGGACTAGCGGGAGTAGTTTTGTGAGCAATGAGCAGTTCTTC	CASSPRTSGSSFVSNEQFF
-	-	TRBV7-2	TRBJ1-5	TGTGCCAGCAGCTTAAGAGGGGATCAGCCCCAGCATTTT	CASSLRGDQPQHF
-	-	TRBV2	TRBJ1-1	TGTGCCAGCAGGAAGGAGCTGAACACTGAAGCTTTCTTT	CASRKELNTEAFF
once	-	TRBV11-2	TRBJ2-7	TGTGCCAGTCGGCCGGGCCCCGCGGCCTACGAGCAGTACTTC	CASRPGPAAYEQYF
-	TRBD1	TRBV28	TRBJ2-5	TGTGCCAGCAGACTGCTGGGACAGGGAGAGTGGGCAAGGGAGACCCAGTACTTC	CASRLLGQGEWARETQYF
-	TRBD2	TRBV28	TRBJ2-1	TGTGCCAGCAGTAATAGGGAGGGGTACAATGAGCAGTTCTTC	CASSNREGYNEQFF
-	-	TRBV28	TRBJ1-4	TGTGCCAGCCAGCAGCCCTTTAATGAAAAACTGTTTTTT	CASQQPFNEKLFF